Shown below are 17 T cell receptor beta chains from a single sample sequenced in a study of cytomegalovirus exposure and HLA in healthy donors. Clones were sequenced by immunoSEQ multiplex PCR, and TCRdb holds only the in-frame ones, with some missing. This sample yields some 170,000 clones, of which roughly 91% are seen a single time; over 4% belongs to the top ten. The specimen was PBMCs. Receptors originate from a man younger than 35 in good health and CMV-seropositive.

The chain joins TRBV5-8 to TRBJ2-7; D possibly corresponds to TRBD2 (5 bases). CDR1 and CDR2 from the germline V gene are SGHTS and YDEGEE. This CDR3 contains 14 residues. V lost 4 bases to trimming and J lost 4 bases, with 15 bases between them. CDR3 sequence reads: CASSADSSPYEQYF. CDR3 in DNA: TGTGCCAGCAGCGCGGACTCCAGCCCGTACGAGCAGTACTTC.

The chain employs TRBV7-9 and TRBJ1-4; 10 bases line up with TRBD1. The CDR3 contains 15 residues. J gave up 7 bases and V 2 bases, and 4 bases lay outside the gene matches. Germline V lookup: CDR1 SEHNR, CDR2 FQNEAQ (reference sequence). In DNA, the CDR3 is TGTGCCAGCAGCTTACCGGACAGGGGGGGTGAAAAACTGTTTTTT. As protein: CASSLPDRGGEKLFF.

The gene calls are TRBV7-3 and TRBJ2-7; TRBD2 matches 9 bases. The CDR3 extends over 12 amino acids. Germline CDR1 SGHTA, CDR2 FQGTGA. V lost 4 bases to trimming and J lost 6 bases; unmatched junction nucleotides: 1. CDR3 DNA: TGTGCCAGCAGCTGGCGGGGGGGCGAGCAGTACTTC. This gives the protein CASSWRGGEQYF.

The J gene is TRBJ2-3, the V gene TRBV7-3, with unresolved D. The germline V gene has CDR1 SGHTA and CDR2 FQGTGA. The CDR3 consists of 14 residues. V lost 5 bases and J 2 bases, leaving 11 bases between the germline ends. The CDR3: CASSPAPPTDTQYF. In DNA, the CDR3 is TGTGCCAGCAGCCCCGCGCCCCCCACAGATACGCAGTATTTT.

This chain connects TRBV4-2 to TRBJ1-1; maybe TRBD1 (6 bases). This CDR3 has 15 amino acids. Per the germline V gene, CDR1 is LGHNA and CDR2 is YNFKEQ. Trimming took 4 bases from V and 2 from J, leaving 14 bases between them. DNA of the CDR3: TGTGCCAGCAGCCCGAGGCAGGGGCCAAACACTGAAGCTTTCTTT. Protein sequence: CASSPRQGPNTEAFF.

CDR3 DNA sequence: TGTGCCAGCAGCTCGACAGGGGTGATAAGGGGCAATCAGCCCCAGCATTTT. This gives the protein CASSSTGVIRGNQPQHF. This rearrangement joins TRBV5-6 to TRBJ1-5; 8 nucleotides line up with TRBD1. The CDR3 totals 17 residues. Germline-derived CDR1 and CDR2 are SGHDT and YYEEEE. After removal of 3 bases from V and 2 bases from J, the junction contained 10 bases not matched to a gene.

The CDR3 protein is CASSRTSGIYF. DNA of the CDR3: TGTGCCAGCAGTCGGACTAGCGGGATCTACTTC. V and J are TRBV5-6 and TRBJ2-5, with 12 bases identical to TRBD2. The ends lost 5 bases at V and 14 bases at J; junction bases unmatched: 4. Germline assignment: CDR1 SGHDT and CDR2 YYEEEE. This CDR3 contains 11 residues.

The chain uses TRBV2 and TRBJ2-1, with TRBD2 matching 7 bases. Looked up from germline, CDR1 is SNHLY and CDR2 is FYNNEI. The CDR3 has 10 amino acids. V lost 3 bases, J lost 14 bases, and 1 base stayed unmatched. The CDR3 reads CASSEAGEFF. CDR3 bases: TGTGCCAGCAGTGAGGCGGGGGAGTTCTTC.

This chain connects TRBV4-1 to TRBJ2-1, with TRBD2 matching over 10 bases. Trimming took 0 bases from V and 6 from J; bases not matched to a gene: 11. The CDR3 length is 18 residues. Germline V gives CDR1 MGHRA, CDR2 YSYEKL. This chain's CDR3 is CASSQEGSLAGVLNEQFF. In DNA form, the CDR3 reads TGCGCCAGCAGCCAAGAAGGTTCGCTAGCGGGAGTTCTCAATGAGCAGTTCTTC.

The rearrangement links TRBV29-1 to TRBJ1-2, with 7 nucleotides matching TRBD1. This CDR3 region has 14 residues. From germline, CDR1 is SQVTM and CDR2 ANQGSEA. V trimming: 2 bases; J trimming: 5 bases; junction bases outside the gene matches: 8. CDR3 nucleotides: TGCAGCGTTGAAAGGGGCAGGGGGTTGTATGGCTACACCTTC. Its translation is CSVERGRGLYGYTF.

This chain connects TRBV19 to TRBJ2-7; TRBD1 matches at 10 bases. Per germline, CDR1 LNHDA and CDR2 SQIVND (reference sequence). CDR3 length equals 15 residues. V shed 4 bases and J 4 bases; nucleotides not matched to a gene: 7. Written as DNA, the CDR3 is TGTGCCAGTAGTAGCCGGGACAGGGGATTTTACGAGCAGTACTTC. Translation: CASSSRDRGFYEQYF.

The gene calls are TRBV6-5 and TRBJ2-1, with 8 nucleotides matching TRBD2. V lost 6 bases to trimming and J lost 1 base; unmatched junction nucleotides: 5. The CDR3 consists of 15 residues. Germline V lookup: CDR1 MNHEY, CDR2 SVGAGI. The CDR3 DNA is TGTGCCAGCAGCCTCAGCGGGGGATCCTACAATGAGCAGTTCTTC. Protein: CASSLSGGSYNEQFF.

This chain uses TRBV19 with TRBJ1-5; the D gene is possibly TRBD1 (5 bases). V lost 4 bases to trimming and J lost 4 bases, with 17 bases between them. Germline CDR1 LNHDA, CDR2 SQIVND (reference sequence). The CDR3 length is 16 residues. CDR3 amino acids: CASSTPSGGVNQPQHF. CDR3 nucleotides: TGTGCCAGTAGTACCCCTAGTGGAGGGGTGAATCAGCCCCAGCATTTT.

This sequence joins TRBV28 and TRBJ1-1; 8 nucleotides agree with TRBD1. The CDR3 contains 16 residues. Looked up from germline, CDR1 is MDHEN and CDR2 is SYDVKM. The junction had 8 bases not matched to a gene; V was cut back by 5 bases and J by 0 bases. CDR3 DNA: TGTGCCAGCAGTCCCGACAGGGGATTCATGAACACTGAAGCTTTCTTT. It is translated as CASSPDRGFMNTEAFF.

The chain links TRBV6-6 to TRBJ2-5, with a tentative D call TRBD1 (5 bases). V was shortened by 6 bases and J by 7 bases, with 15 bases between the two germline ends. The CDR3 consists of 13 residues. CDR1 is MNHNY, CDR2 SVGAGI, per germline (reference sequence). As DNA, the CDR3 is TGTGCCAGCAGAGTTACAGGAATGGCGACCCAGTACTTC. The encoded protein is CASRVTGMATQYF.

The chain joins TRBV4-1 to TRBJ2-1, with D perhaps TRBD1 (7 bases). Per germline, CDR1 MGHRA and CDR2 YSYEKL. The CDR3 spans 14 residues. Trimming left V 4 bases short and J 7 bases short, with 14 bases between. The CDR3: CASSLGRGDNEQFF. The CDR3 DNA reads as TGCGCCAGCAGCCTAGGCAGGGGGGATAATGAGCAGTTCTTC.

CDR3 region: CASRQGDEQFF. CDR3 coding DNA: TGTGCCAGCAGACAGGGAGATGAGCAGTTCTTC. The rearrangement joins TRBV19 to TRBJ2-1; 7 nucleotides match TRBD1. J lost 8 bases, V lost 9 bases, and 4 bases had no gene match. The CDR3 extends over 11 amino acids. The germline V gene encodes CDR1 LNHDA and CDR2 SQIVND (reference sequence).